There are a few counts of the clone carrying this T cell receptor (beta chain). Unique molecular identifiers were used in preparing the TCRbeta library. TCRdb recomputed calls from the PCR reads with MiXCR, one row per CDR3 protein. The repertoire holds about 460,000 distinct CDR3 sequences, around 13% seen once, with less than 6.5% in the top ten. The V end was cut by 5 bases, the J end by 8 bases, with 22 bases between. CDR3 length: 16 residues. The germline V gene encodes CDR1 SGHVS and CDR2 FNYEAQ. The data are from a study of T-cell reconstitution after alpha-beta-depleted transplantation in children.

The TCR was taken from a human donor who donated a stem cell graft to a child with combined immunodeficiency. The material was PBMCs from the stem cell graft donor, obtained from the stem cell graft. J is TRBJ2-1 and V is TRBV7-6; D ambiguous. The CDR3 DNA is TGTGCCAGCAGCCCCAGAGGACGACGCCTGAGCTATGAGCAGTTCTTC. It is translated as CASSPRGRRLSYEQFF.